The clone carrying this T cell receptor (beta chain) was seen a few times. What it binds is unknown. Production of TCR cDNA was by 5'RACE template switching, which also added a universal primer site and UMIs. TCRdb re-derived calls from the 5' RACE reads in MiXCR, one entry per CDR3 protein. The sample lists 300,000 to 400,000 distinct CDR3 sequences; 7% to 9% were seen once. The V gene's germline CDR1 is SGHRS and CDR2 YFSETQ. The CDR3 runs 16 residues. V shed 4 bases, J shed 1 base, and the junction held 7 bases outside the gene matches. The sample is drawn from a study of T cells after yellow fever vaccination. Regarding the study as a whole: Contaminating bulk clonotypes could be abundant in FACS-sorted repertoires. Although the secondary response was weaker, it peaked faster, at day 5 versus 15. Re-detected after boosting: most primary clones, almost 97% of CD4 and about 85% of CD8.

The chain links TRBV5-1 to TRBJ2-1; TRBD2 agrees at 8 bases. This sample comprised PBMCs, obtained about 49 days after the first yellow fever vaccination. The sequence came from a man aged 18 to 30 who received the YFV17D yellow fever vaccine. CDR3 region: CASSHPRGGSYNEQFF. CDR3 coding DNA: TGCGCCAGCAGCCACCCCCGCGGGGGGTCCTACAATGAGCAGTTCTTC. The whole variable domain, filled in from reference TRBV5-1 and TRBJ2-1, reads KAGVTQTPRYLIKTRGQQVTLSCSPISGHRSVSWYQQTPGQGLQFLFEYFSETQRNKGNFPGRFSGRQFSNSRSEMNVSTLELGDSALYLCASSHPRGGSYNEQFFGPGTRLTVL.